This record covers a single T cell receptor beta chain. With a much larger clone just one base away, this may be a read error. This record belongs to a study of blood T cell repertoires in COVID-19. Study overall: The cDNA or gDNA used as material had been derived from T cells, B-cell-depleted T cells, or PBMCs.

In the original processing: From reference gene primer amplification, estimates of nucleated cell counts were derived. Generated by immunoSEQ multiplex PCR, the TCRdb table keeps only in-frame clones and is missing some. Clonal size and the V and J genes are those of that table, whereas D and trimming came from the DNA. The sample lists hundreds of thousands of clones, 85% occurring once. This CDR3 has 13 residues. With 4 bases removed from V and 3 bases from J, the gap between germline ends came to 6 bases. Germline V gene data show CDR1 as MRHNA and CDR2 as SNTAGT. The source material was peripheral blood. The chain uses TRBV6-4 and TRBJ2-2; tentatively, D is TRBD1 (6 bases). The receptor was derived from a woman aged 18-30 years with acute or convalescent COVID-19. The CDR3 nucleotides read TGTGCCAGCAGTGCAGGGGACACCGGGGAGCTGTTTTTT. The encoded protein is CASSAGDTGELFF.